This passage covers 26 T cell receptor beta chains from one sample sequenced in a study of cytomegalovirus exposure and HLA in healthy donors. PCR employed 60 Vbeta and 13 Jbeta primers. Only in-frame clones appear in the TCRdb table, and some are missing; sequencing was by immunoSEQ multiplex PCR. The table records roughly 180,000 clones, around 78% of them present only once. Sample: PBMCs. The receptor set was obtained from a woman aged 45 to 65 in good health and CMV-seropositive.

Concerning this clone: Other nucleotide sequences in the sample specify the same CDR3. The J gene is TRBJ1-6, the V gene TRBV5-1; D is possibly TRBD1 (6 bases). This CDR3 contains 15 residues. V was cut by 1 base and J by 8 bases, with 13 bases left in between. From germline, CDR1 is SGHRS and CDR2 YFSETQ. Here the CDR3 reads CASSLSAGEYSPLHF. Here the CDR3 DNA reads TGCGCCAGCAGCTTGAGCGCAGGGGAATATTCACCCCTCCACTTT.

This clone was counted only a few times. This chain joins TRBV11-2 and TRBJ1-2; TRBD1 is a possible D gene (5 bases). V was trimmed by 5 bases and J by 6 bases, leaving 19 bases between them. The CDR3 has 15 residues. Germline CDR1 is SGHAT and CDR2 is FQNNGV. The CDR3 DNA follows: TGTGCCAGCAGCAACCGTGCAGGGTCTGCGCATGGCTACACCTTC. Translation gives CASSNRAGSAHGYTF. Based on the CDR3 plus reference TRBV11-2 and TRBJ1-2, the full variable domain is EAGVAQSPRYKIIEKRQSVAFWCNPISGHATLYWYQQILGQGPKLLIQFQNNGVVDDSQLPKDRFSAERLKGVDSTLKIQPAKLEDSAVYLCASSNRAGSAHGYTFGSGTRLTVV.

This sequence joins TRBV2 and TRBJ2-4; a possible D gene is TRBD2 (5 bases). The V gene lost 7 bases and the J gene lost 8 bases, with 15 bases spanning the gap. Germline V gene lookup returns CDR1 SNHLY and CDR2 FYNNEI. This CDR3 has 13 amino acids. The DNA for the CDR3 is TGTGCCAGCACCAAAGGGAGCTTGGACATTCAGTACTTC. Protein sequence: CASTKGSLDIQYF.

The rearrangement links TRBV19 to TRBJ2-1, with D perhaps matching TRBD1 (6 bases). CDR1 is LNHDA, CDR2 SQIVND, per germline (reference sequence). The CDR3 is 16 amino acids. Trimming removed 7 bases at V and 7 bases at J, with 23 bases between. The CDR3 reads CASNTGMHHIGNEQFF. The CDR3 DNA reads TGTGCCAGTAACACAGGGATGCATCATATAGGGAATGAGCAGTTCTTC. The variable domain in full, with the rest retrieved from reference TRBV19 and TRBJ2-1, is DGGITQSPKYLFRKEGQNVTLSCEQNLNHDAMYWYRQDPGQGLRLIYYSQIVNDFQKGDIAEGYSVSREKKESFPLTVTSAQKNPTAFYLCASNTGMHHIGNEQFFGPGTRLTVL.

The chain uses TRBV18 and TRBJ2-1; weak D call: TRBD2 (5 bases). The CDR3 has 16 residues. From germline, CDR1 is KGHSH and CDR2 LQKENI. V was clipped by 2 bases and J by 0 bases, with 11 bases between them. The CDR3 bases are TGTGCCAGCTCACCAGGGGAGCTCAGCTCCTACAATGAGCAGTTCTTC. Protein sequence: CASSPGELSSYNEQFF.

The chain carries TRBV6-1 and TRBJ1-5; unclear D gene. This CDR3 is built from 14 residues. The V end was cut by 5 bases, the J end by 4 bases, with 12 bases between. CDR1 MNHNS and CDR2 SASEGT come from the germline V gene. The CDR3, as DNA: TGTGCCAGCAGTTTTGCGGGTGGAAATCAGCCCCAGCATTTT. It encodes CASSFAGGNQPQHF.

The chain links TRBV5-6 to TRBJ1-1, with TRBD1 matching over 9 bases. The CDR3 extends over 16 amino acids. CDR1 is SGHDT and CDR2 is YYEEEE in the germline V gene. Trimming at V came to 5 bases and at J to 1 base, leaving 9 bases not matched to a gene. The CDR3 loop is CASSLLPGQGNTEAFF. In DNA, the CDR3 is TGTGCCAGCAGTCTTCTCCCGGGACAGGGGAACACTGAAGCTTTCTTT.

The chain combines TRBV18 with TRBJ1-1; 9 bases map to TRBD1. With V trimmed by 7 bases and J by 1 base, 4 bases remained unmatched. The CDR3 loop spans 14 amino acids. Germline V gene data show CDR1 as KGHSH and CDR2 as LQKENI. CDR3 region: CASFRTGANTEAFF. In nucleotides, the CDR3 is TGTGCCAGCTTTCGGACAGGGGCGAACACTGAAGCTTTCTTT.

This clone has a handful of counts. The J gene is TRBJ1-3, the V gene TRBV19, with TRBD1 as a possible D gene (5 bases). This CDR3 spans 16 amino acids. CDR1 is LNHDA and CDR2 is SQIVND in the germline V gene (reference sequence). V dropped 3 bases and J dropped 1 base, with 13 bases sitting between them. The CDR3 DNA reads TGTGCCAGTAGTATCTCAGGACGACAGTCTGGAAACACCATATATTTT. Translated, it gives CASSISGRQSGNTIYF.

This chain joins TRBV5-4 and TRBJ1-1, with D perhaps TRBD1 (6 bases). Germline assignment: CDR1 SGHNT and CDR2 YYREEE (reference sequence). The germline V and J ends were trimmed by 5 bases and 0 bases, with 14 bases remaining between them. The CDR3 has 15 amino acids. The CDR3 reads CASSYGQLLNTEAFF. The CDR3 nucleotides are TGTGCCAGCAGTTATGGACAGCTGCTGAACACTGAAGCTTTCTTT. Together with reference TRBV5-4 and TRBJ1-1, the CDR3 gives the full variable domain: ETGVTQSPTHLIKTRGQQVTLRCSSQSGHNTVSWYQQALGQGPQFIFQYYREEENGRGNFPPRFSGLQFPNYSSELNVNALELDDSALYLCASSYGQLLNTEAFFGQGTRLTVV.

The rearrangement uses TRBV4-1 and TRBJ2-7; 11 nucleotides align to TRBD2. CDR1 and CDR2 (germline): MGHRA, YSYEKL. V gave up 0 bases and J gave up 4 bases; unmatched junction bases: 5. CDR3 length equals 16 residues. The CDR3, as DNA: TGCGCCAGCAGCCAAGATAGCGGGGGGGCCAAATACGAGCAGTACTTC. Residues: CASSQDSGGAKYEQYF.

The genes are TRBV6-5 and TRBJ1-5, with 12 positions matching TRBD1. The CDR3 loop spans 14 amino acids. V gave up 5 bases and J gave up 7 bases; unmatched junction bases: 3. Germline assignment: CDR1 MNHEY and CDR2 SVGAGI. The chain's CDR3 is CASSGTGGEQPQHF. The DNA for the CDR3 is TGTGCCAGCAGTGGGACAGGGGGCGAGCAGCCCCAGCATTTT.

In its sample, this clone was seen a few times. V gene TRBV9 combines with J gene TRBJ2-1; 7 bases are a match to TRBD2. The CDR3 is 17 amino acids. J gave up 2 bases and V 3 bases, and 11 bases lay outside the gene matches. Germline V gene sequence: CDR1 SGDLS, CDR2 YYNGEE. Written as DNA, the CDR3 is TGTGCCAGCAGCGGTGGGCTCGGGGGGTTTCCCTACAATGAGCAGTTCTTC. Encoded protein: CASSGGLGGFPYNEQFF.

The rearrangement joins TRBV5-4 to TRBJ2-3; TRBD2 matches 12 bases. This CDR3 is 17 amino acids long. CDR1 and CDR2 (germline): SGHNT, YYREEE (reference sequence). V lost 2 bases to trimming and J lost 0 bases; unmatched junction nucleotides: 4. The CDR3 nucleotides are TGTGCCAGCAGCTTACGGACTAGCGGGATCAGCACAGATACGCAGTATTTT. Translated, it gives CASSLRTSGISTDTQYF.

The J gene is TRBJ2-1, the V gene TRBV10-3, with 8 bases aligning to TRBD1. CDR1 is ENHRY and CDR2 is SYGVKD in the germline V gene. V lost 2 bases to trimming and J lost 7 bases; unmatched junction nucleotides: 13. The CDR3 is made up of 17 amino acids. In DNA form, the CDR3 reads TGTGCCATCAGTGAGGTCTCTATGCAGGGGGCGCGAAATGAGCAGTTCTTC. The encoded protein is CAISEVSMQGARNEQFF.

CDR3 nucleotides: TGTGCCAGCAGCACCCGCCTGGGGGCGTTCTCCTACGAGCAGTACTTC. Amino acid sequence: CASSTRLGAFSYEQYF. The rearrangement uses TRBV7-9 and TRBJ2-7; a weak D match, TRBD1 (6 bases). The V and J ends lost 5 bases and 0 bases respectively, with 17 bases between them. The length of the CDR3 is 16 residues. Germline V gene data show CDR1 as SEHNR and CDR2 as FQNEAQ (reference sequence).

The rearrangement links TRBV29-1 to TRBJ2-1; 9 bases align to TRBD2. Trimming cost V 4 bases and J 8 bases; bases outside gene matches: 6. The CDR3 spans 13 residues. Germline V gene lookup returns CDR1 SQVTM and CDR2 ANQGSEA. For the CDR3, the DNA is TGCAGCGTTGGGGGACTAGCAAACGATGAGCAGTTCTTC. It translates to CSVGGLANDEQFF.

The V gene is TRBV5-5, the J gene TRBJ1-2; D might be TRBD1 (6 bases). Germline V gene sequence: CDR1 SGHKS, CDR2 YYEKEE (reference sequence). V dropped 2 bases and J dropped 8 bases, with 10 bases sitting between them. The CDR3 has 12 amino acids. Here the CDR3 reads CASSLTGQGYTF. In DNA form, the CDR3 reads TGTGCCAGCAGCTTAACAGGGCAGGGCTACACCTTC.

V usage is TRBV27 and J usage is TRBJ2-7, with 11 bases lining up with TRBD1. CDR1 is MNHEY and CDR2 is SMNVEV in the germline V gene (reference sequence). After removal of 6 bases from V and 8 bases from J, the junction contained 9 bases not matched to a gene. CDR3 length: 14 amino acids. The CDR3 loop reads CASSTGTGGEKQYF. DNA for the CDR3: TGTGCCAGCAGCACCGGGACAGGGGGGGAGAAGCAGTACTTC.

The genes are TRBV7-9 and TRBJ2-6; TRBD1 might be the D (6 bases). The V gene lost 7 bases and the J gene lost 4 bases, with 14 bases spanning the gap. Germline V gene data show CDR1 as SEHNR and CDR2 as FQNEAQ (reference sequence). The CDR3 length is 15 residues. The DNA for the CDR3 is TGTGCCAGCACCCGCGGACAGTTCGGGGCCAACGTCCTGACTTTC. Translating it yields CASTRGQFGANVLTF.

V usage is TRBV5-4 and J usage is TRBJ2-5; no firm D call. The CDR3 runs 12 residues. The germline V gene encodes CDR1 SGHNT and CDR2 YYREEE (reference sequence). With 4 bases removed from V and 0 bases from J, the gap between germline ends came to 4 bases. The CDR3 nucleotides read TGTGCCAGCAGCCGGTACCAAGAGACCCAGTACTTC. This gives the protein CASSRYQETQYF.

The rearrangement uses TRBV19 and TRBJ1-4; D gene ambiguous. V lost 6 bases, J lost 4 bases, and 9 bases lay in between. Germline CDR1 reads LNHDA; CDR2 reads SQIVND (reference sequence). The CDR3 has 13 amino acids. The CDR3 DNA follows: TGTGCCAGTAGGGAGGACTTTAATGAAAAACTGTTTTTT. Protein product: CASREDFNEKLFF. The variable domain in full, with the rest retrieved from reference TRBV19 and TRBJ1-4, is DGGITQSPKYLFRKEGQNVTLSCEQNLNHDAMYWYRQDPGQGLRLIYYSQIVNDFQKGDIAEGYSVSREKKESFPLTVTSAQKNPTAFYLCASREDFNEKLFFGSGTQLSVL.

In regard to this clone: The sample carries other DNA sequences with the same CDR3. This chain connects TRBV5-1 to TRBJ2-2; D gene ambiguous. The germline gives CDR1 SGHRS, CDR2 YFSETQ. V was trimmed by 4 bases and J by 1 base, leaving 2 bases between them. The CDR3 contains 12 residues. CDR3 in amino acids: CASSLNTGELFF. The DNA for the CDR3 is TGCGCCAGCAGCCTGAACACCGGGGAGCTGTTTTTT.

The chain couples TRBV27 to TRBJ1-5; the match to TRBD1 covers 9 bases. The CDR3 is 15 amino acids. CDR1 and CDR2 (germline): MNHEY, SMNVEV (reference sequence). V shed 2 bases and J 3 bases; nucleotides not matched to a gene: 2. The CDR3 protein is CASSLGQGLNQPQHF. The CDR3 DNA reads TGTGCCAGCAGTTTAGGACAGGGGCTCAATCAGCCCCAGCATTTT.

The rearrangement uses TRBV21-1 and TRBJ1-1. TRBV21-1 is given as a pseudogene. The CDR3 is 14 residues long. The CDR3 region has the DNA TGTGCCAGCAGCAAAGGGTTCAGCTTACCGGGAGCTTTCTTT. Encoded protein: CASSKGFSLPGAFF.

The rearrangement uses TRBV5-1 and TRBJ1-6; 9 bases agree with TRBD1. Looked up from germline, CDR1 is SGHRS and CDR2 is YFSETQ. The CDR3 spans 18 residues. V shed 4 bases, J shed 8 bases, and the junction held 16 bases outside the gene matches. The CDR3 reads CASSRGQGNGIGYSPLHF. DNA of the CDR3: TGCGCCAGCAGCCGGGGACAGGGAAATGGCATAGGGTATTCACCCCTCCACTTT.